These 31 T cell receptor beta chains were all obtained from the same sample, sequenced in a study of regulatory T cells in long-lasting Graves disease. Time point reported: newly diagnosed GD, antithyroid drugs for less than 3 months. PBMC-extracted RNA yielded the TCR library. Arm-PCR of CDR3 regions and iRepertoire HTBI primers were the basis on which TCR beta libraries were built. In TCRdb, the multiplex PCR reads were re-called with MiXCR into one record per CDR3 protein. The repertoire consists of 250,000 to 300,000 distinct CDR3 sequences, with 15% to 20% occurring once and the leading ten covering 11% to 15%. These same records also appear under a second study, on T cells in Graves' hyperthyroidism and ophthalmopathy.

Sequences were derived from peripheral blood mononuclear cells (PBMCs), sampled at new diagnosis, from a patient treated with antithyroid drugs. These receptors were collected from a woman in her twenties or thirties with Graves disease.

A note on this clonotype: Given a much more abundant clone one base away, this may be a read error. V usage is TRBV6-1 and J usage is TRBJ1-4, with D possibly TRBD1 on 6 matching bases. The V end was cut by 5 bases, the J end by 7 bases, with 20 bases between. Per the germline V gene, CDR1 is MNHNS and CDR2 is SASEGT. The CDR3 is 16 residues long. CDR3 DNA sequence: TGTGCCAGCAGTAGGACAGAGCTGGGTGTCGGTGAAAAACTGTTTTTT. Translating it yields CASSRTELGVGEKLFF.

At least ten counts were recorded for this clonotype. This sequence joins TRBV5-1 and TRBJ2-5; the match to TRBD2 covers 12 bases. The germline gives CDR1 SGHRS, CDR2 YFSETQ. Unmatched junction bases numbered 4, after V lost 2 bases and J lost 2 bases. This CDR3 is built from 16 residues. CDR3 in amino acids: CASSLRLAGGQETQYF. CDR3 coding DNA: TGCGCCAGCAGCTTACGTCTAGCGGGGGGGCAAGAGACCCAGTACTTC.

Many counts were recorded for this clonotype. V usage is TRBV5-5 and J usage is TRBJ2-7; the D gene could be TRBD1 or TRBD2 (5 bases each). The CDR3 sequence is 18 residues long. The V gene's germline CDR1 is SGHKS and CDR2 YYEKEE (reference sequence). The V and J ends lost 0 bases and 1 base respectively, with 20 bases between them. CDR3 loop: CASSLGPGSGPLSYEQYF. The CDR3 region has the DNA TGTGCCAGCAGCTTGGGTCCAGGTTCGGGACCTCTATCCTACGAGCAGTACTTC.

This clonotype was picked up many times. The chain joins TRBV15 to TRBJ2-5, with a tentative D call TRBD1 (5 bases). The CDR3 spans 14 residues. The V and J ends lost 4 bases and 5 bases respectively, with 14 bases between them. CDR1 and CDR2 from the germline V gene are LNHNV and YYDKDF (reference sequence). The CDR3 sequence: CATSIQARAETQYF. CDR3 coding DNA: TGTGCCACCAGCATACAGGCAAGGGCCGAGACCCAGTACTTC.

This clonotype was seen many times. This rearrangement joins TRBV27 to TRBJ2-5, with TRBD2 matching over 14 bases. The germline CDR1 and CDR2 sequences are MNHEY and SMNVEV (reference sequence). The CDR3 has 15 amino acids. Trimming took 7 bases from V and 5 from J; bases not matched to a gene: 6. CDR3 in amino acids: CASKGLAGVKETQYF. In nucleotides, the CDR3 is TGTGCCAGCAAGGGACTAGCGGGGGTTAAGGAGACCCAGTACTTC.

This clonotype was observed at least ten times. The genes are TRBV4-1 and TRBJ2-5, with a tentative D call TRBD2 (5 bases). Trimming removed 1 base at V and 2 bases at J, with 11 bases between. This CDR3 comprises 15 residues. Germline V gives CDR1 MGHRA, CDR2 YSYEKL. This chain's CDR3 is CASSQAERRQETQYF. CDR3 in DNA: TGCGCCAGCAGCCAAGCCGAGCGGCGACAAGAGACCCAGTACTTC.

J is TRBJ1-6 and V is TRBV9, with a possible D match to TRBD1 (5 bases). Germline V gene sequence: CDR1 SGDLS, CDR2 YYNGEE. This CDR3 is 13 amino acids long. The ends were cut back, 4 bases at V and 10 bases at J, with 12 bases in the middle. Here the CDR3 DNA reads TGTGCCAGCAGCAGAGAAGGGGAATCACCCCTCCACTTT. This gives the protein CASSREGESPLHF.

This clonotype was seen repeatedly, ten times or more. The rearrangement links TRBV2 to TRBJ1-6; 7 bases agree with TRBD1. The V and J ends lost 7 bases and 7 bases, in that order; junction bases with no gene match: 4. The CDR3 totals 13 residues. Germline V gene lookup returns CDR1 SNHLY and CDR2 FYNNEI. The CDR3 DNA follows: TGTGCCAGCAATTCACAGGGGAATTCACCCCTCCACTTT. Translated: CASNSQGNSPLHF.

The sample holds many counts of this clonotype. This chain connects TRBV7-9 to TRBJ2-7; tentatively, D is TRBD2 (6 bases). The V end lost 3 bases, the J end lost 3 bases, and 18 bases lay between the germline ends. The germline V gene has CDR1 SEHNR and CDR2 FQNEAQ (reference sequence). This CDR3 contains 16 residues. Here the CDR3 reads CASSLEEGPLIYEQYF. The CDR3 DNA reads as TGTGCCAGCAGCTTGGAGGAGGGGCCTCTTATCTACGAGCAGTACTTC.

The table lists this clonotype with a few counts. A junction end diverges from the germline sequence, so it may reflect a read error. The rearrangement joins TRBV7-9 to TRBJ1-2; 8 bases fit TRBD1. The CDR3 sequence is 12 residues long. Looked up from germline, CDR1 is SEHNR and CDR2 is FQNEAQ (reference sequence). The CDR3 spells CATNRGDYGYAF. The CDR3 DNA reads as TGTGCCACCAACAGGGGGGACTATGGCTACGCCTTC.

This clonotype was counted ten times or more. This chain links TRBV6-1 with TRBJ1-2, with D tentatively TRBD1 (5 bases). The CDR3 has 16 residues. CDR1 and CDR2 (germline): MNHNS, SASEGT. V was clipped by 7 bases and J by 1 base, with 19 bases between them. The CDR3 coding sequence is TGTGCCAGCACGGCGAGGATAGGGCAGGGTAACTATGGCTACACCTTC. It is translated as CASTARIGQGNYGYTF.

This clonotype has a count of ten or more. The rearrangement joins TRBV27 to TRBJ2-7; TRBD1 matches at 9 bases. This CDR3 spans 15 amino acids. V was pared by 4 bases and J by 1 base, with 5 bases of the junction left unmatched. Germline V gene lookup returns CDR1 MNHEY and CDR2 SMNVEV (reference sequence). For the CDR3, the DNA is TGTGCCAGCAGTTCCAGGGACAGGGCTTCCTACGAGCAGTACTTC. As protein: CASSSRDRASYEQYF.

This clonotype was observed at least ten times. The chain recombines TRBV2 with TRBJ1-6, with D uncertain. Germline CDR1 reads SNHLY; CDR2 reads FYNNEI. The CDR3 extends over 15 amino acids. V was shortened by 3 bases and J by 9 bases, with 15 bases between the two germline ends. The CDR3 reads CASSDRENGVSPLHF. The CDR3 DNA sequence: TGTGCCAGCAGTGATCGGGAGAATGGCGTTTCACCCCTCCACTTT. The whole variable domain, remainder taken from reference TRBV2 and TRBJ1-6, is EPEVTQTPSHQVTQMGQEVILRCVPISNHLYFYWYRQILGQKVEFLVSFYNNEISEKSEIFDDQFSVERPDGSNFTLKIRSTKLEDSAMYFCASSDRENGVSPLHFGNGTRLTVT.

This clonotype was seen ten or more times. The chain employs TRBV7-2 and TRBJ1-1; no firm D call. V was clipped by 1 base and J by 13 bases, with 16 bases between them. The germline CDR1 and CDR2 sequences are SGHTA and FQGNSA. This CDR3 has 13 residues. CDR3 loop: CASSLEGTTGDFF. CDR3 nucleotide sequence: TGTGCCAGCAGCTTAGAAGGTACGACGGGAGATTTCTTT.

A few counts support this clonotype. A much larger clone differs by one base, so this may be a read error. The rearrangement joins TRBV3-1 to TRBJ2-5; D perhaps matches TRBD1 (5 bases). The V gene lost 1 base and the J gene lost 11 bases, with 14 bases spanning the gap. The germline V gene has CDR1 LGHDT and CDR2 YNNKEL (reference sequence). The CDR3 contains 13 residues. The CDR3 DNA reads TGTGCCAGCAGCCAAGTTCAGGACAATGAGCAGTACTTC. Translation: CASSQVQDNEQYF.

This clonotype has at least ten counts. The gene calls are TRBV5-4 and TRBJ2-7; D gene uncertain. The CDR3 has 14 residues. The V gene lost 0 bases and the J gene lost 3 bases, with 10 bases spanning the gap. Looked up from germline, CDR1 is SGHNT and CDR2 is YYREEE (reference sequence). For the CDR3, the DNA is TGTGCCAGCAGCTTGGGTAGGGATCACTACGAGCAGTACTTC. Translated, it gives CASSLGRDHYEQYF.

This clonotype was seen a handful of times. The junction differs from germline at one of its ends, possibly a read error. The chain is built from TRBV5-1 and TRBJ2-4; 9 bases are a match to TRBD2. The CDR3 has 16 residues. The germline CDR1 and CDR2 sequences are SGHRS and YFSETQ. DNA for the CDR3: TGCGCCAGCAGCTCTTCAGCGGGGGGAGGTAGCGTCATCCAGTGCTTC. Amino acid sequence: CASSSSAGGGSVIQCF.

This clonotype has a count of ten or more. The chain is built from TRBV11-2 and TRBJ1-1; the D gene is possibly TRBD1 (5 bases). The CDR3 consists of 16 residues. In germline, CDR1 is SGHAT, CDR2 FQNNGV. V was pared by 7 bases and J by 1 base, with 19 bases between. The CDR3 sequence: CASTLRAQEANTEAFF. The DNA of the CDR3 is TGTGCCAGCACCCTACGGGCACAGGAGGCGAACACTGAAGCTTTCTTT.

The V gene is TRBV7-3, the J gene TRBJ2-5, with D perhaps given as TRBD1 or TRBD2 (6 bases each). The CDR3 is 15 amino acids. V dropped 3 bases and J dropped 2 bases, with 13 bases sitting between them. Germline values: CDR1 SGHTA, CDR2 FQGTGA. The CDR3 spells CASSFLGGHQETQYF. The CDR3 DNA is TGTGCCAGCAGCTTTCTGGGGGGCCATCAAGAGACCCAGTACTTC.

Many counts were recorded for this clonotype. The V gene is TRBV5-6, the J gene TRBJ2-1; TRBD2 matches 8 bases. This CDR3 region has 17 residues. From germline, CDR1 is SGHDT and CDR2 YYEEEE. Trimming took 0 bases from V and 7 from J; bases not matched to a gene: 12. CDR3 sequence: CASSLAGTSGGGNEQFF. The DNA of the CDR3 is TGTGCCAGCAGCTTGGCCGGAACTAGCGGCGGGGGGAATGAGCAGTTCTTC.

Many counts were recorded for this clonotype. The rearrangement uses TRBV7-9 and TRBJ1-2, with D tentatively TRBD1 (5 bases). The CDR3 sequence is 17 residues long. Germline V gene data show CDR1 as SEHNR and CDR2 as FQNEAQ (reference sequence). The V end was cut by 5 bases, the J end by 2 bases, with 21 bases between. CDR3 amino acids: CASSLQPGRRKNYGYTF. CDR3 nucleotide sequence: TGTGCCAGCAGCCTTCAACCGGGACGCAGAAAGAACTATGGCTACACCTTC.

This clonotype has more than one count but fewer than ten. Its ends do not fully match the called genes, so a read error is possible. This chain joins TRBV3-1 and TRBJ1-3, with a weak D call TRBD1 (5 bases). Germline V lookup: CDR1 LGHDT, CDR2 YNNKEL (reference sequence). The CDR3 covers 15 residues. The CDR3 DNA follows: TGTCCCAGCAGCCAACTGGGGGGCTCTGGAAACACCATATATTTT. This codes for CPSSQLGGSGNTIYF.

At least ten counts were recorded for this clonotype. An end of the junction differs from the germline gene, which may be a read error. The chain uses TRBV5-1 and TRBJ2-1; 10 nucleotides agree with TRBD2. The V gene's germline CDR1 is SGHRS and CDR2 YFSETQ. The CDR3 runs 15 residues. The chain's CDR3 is CASSSASGGYNEQFF. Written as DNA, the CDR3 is TGTGCCAGCAGCTCCGCTAGCGGGGGCTACAATGAGCAGTTCTTC.

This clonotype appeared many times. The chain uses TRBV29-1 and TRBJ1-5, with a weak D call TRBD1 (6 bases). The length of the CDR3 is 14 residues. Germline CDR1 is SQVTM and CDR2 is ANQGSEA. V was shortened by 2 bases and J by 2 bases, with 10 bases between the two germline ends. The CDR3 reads CSVEFGGGNQPQHF. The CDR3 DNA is TGCAGCGTTGAATTCGGGGGCGGCAATCAGCCCCAGCATTTT. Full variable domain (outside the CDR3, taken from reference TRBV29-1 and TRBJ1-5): SAVISQKPSRDICQRGTSLTIQCQVDSQVTMMFWYRQQPGQSLTLIATANQGSEATYESGFVIDKFPISRPNLTFSTLTVSNMSPEDSSIYLCSVEFGGGNQPQHFGDGTRLSIL.

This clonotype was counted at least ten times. Here the CDR3 DNA reads TGCGCCAGCAGCTTCGGACAGGGTGGGATGGATGAGCAGTTCTTC. Its translation is CASSFGQGGMDEQFF. This chain uses TRBV5-1 with TRBJ2-1; 8 bases are shared with TRBD1. Germline lookup yields CDR1 SGHRS and CDR2 YFSETQ. With V trimmed by 2 bases and J by 8 bases, 9 bases remained unmatched. CDR3 size: 15 residues.

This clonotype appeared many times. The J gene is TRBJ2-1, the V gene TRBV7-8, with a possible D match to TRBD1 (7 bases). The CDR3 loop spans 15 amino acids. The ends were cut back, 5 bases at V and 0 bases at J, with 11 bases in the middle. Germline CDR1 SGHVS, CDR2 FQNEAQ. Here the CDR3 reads CASSPQGGSYNEQFF. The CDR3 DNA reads TGTGCCAGCAGCCCCCAGGGGGGCTCCTACAATGAGCAGTTCTTC.

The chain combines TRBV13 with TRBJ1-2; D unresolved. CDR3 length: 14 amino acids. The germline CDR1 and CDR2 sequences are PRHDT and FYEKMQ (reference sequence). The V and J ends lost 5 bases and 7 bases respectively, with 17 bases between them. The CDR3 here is CASSEIFYISGYTF. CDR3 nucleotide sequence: TGTGCCAGCAGCGAAATCTTCTACATTAGTGGCTACACCTTC.

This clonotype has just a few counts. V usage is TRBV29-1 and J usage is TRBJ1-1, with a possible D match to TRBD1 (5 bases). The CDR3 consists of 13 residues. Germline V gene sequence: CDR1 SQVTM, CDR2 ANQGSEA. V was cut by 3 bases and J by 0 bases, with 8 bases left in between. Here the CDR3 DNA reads TGCAGCGTTGAGGTAGGGGTGAACACTGAAGCTTTCTTT. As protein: CSVEVGVNTEAFF.

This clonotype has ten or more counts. CDR3 region: CASSWTSGGGGNEQFF. As DNA, the CDR3 is TGTGCCAGCAGCTGGACTAGCGGGGGGGGAGGGAATGAGCAGTTCTTC. V gene TRBV7-2 combines with J gene TRBJ2-1, with TRBD2 matching 15 bases. The ends lost 4 bases at V and 7 bases at J; junction bases unmatched: 5. The CDR3 runs to 16 residues. From germline, CDR1 is SGHTA and CDR2 FQGNSA.

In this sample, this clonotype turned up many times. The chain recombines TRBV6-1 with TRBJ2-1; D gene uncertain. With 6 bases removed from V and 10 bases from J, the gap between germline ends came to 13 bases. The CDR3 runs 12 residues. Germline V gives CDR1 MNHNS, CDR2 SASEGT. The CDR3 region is CASSDPLGEQFF. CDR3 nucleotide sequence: TGTGCCAGCAGCGATCCTTTGGGGGAGCAGTTCTTC.

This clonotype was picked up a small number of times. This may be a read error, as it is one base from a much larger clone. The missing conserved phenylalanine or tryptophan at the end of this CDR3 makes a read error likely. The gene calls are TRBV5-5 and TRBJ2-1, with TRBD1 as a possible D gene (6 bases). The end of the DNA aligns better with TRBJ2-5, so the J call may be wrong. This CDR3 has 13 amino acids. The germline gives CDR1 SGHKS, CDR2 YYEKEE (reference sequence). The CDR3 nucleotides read TGTGCCAGCAGCTCCGACAGGCAAGAGACCCAGTACCTC. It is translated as CASSSDRQETQYL.